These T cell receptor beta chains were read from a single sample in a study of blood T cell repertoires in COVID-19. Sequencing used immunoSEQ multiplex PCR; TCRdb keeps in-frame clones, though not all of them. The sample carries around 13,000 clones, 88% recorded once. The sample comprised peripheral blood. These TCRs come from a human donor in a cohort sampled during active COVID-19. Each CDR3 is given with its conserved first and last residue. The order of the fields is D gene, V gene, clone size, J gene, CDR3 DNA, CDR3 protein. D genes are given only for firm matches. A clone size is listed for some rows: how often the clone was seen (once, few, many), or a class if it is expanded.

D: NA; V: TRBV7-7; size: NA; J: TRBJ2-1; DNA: TGTGCCAGCAGTCCTCAGGTGGGGCCGGATAATGAGCAGTTCTTC; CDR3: CASSPQVGPDNEQFF
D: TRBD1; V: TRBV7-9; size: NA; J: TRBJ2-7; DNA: TGTGCCAGCAGCTTAGTCCTGACAGGGAACTCCTACGAGCAGTACTTC; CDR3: CASSLVLTGNSYEQYF
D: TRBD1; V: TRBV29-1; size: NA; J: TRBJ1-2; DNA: TGCAGCGTTACAATAGGGGACAGCTATGGCTACACCTTC; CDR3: CSVTIGDSYGYTF
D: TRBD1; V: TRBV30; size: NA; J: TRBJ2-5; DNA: TGTGCCTGGAGTGCCCAGGGGGCTCTAGAGACCCAGTACTTC; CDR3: CAWSAQGALETQYF
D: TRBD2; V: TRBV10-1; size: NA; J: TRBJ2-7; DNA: TGCGCCAGCAGCACTAGCGGGAGGGCGTACGAGCAGTACTTC; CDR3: CASSTSGRAYEQYF
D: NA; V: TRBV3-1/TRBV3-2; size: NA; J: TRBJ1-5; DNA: TGTGCCAGCAGCCAAGATCCGGGTCGAGTAGGCAATCAGCCCCAGCATTTT; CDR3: CASSQDPGRVGNQPQHF
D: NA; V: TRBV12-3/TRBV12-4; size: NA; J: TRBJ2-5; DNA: TGTGCCAGTGGCGGGATACAAGAGACCCAGTACTTC; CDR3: CASGGIQETQYF
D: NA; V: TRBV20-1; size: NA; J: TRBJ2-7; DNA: TGCAGTGCTAGAGTCTACTACGAGCAGTACTTC; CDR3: CSARVYYEQYF
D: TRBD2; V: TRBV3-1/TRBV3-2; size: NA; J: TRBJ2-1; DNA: TGTGCCAGCACTCTCCTCGGACTAGGTAACAATGAGCAGTTCTTC; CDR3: CASTLLGLGNNEQFF
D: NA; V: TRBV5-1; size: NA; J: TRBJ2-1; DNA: TGCGCCAGCAGCTTATCCCGCAATGAGCAGTTCTTC; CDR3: CASSLSRNEQFF
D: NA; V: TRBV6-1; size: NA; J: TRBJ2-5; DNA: TGTGCCAGCAGTGAAGCCGGGTACGCGGTACAAGAGACCCAGTACTTC; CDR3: CASSEAGYAVQETQYF
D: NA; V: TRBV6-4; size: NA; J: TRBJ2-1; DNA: TGTGCCAGCAGCGAAACCTTAGGAGCTGAGCAGTTCTTC; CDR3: CASSETLGAEQFF
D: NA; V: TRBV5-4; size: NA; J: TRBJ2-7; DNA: TGTGCCAGCAGCTTGGACGCCAGACAGTACTTC; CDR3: CASSLDARQYF
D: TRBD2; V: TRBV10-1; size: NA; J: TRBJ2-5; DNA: TGCGCCACCCGAGGGCTAGCGGGAGCAGAACGAGCGGTTGGAGAGACCCAGTACTTC; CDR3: CATRGLAGAERAVGETQYF
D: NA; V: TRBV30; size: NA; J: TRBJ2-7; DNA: TGTGCCGGATCCAGGGCCGCAGCCTACGAGCAGTACTTC; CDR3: CAGSRAAAYEQYF
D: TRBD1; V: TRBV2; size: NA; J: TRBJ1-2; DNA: TGTGCCAGCAATACCCAGGGGGTTCGGTATGGCTACACCTTC; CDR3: CASNTQGVRYGYTF
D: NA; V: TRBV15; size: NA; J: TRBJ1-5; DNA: TGTGCCACCAGCAGAGTCAAACAGGTTCCCAATCAGCCCCAGCATTTT; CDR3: CATSRVKQVPNQPQHF
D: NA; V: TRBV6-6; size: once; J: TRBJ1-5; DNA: TGTGCCAGCAGTCGAGAAACACAGGTTAGCAATCAGCCCCAGCATTTT; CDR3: CASSRETQVSNQPQHF
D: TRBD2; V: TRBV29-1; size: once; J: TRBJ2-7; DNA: TGCAGCGTTCCCTCGGGGGGTCAGAGCTCCTACGAGCAGTACTTC; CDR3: CSVPSGGQSSYEQYF
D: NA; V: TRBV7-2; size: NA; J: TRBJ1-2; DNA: TGTGCCAGCAGCTTAGGAGGACTTTCTATGGGCTACACCTTC; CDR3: CASSLGGLSMGYTF
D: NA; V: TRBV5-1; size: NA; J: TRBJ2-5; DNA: TGCGCCAGCAGCTTGGTATCCGGGGGAGCGTACGAGACCCAGTACTTC; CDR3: CASSLVSGGAYETQYF
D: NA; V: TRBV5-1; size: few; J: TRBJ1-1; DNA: TGCGCCAGCAGCTGGTCAGGGGACACTGAAGCTTTCTTT; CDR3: CASSWSGDTEAFF
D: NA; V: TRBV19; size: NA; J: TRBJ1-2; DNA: TGTGCCAGTAGTATAAGGGCAGGGAAAGTTCGCGGCTACACCTTC; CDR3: CASSIRAGKVRGYTF
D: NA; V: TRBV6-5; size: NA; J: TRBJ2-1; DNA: TGTGCCAGCAGGGGGCAGTACAATGAGCAGTTCTTC; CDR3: CASRGQYNEQFF
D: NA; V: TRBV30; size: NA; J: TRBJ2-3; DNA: TGTGCCTGGAGTACGGGGGGCCGCACAGATACGCAGTATTTT; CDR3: CAWSTGGRTDTQYF
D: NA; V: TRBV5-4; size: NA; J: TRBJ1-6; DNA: TGTGCCAGCAGCCCTTCCGGGAGGGGCGATTATTCACCCCTCCACTTT; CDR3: CASSPSGRGDYSPLHF
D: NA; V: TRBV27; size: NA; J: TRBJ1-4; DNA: TGTGCCAGCAGTGCCAACAGGGAGCGGTCTAATGAAAAACTGTTTTTT; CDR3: CASSANRERSNEKLFF
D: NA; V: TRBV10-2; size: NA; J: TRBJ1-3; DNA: TGCGCCAGCAGATCCGGGGGGGCCGGAAACACCATATATTTT; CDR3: CASRSGGAGNTIYF
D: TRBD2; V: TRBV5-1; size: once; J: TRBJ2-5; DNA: TGCGCCAGCAGCCAGACTAGCGTGGGGACCCAGTACTTC; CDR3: CASSQTSVGTQYF
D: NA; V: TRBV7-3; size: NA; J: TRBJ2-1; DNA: TGTGCCATACAGGGCCCCTACAATGAGCAGTTCTTC; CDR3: CAIQGPYNEQFF
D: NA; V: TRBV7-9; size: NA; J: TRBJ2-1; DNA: TGTGCCAGCAGCTTTCCCGCGGTTAGCGAGCAGTTCTTC; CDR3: CASSFPAVSEQFF
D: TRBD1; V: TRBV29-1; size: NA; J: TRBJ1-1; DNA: TGCAGCGGCTACACAGGGGGTACTGAAGCTTTCTTT; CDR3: CSGYTGGTEAFF
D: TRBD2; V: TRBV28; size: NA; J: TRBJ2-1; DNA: TGTGCCAGCAGCCCCGGGACTAGCGGGGATCAACCCTACAATGAGCAGTTCTTC; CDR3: CASSPGTSGDQPYNEQFF
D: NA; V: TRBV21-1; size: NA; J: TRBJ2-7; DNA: TGTGCCAGCAGCAAAGCGCGGGGGGGCAGGGGATTTCTCGAGCAGTACTTC; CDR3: CASSKARGGRGFLEQYF
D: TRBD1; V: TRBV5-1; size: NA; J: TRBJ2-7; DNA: TGCGCCAGCAGTTCGGACAGGGAATTCGGCGAGCAGTACTTC; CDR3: CASSSDREFGEQYF
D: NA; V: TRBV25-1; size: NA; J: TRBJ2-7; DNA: TGTGCCAGCAGTACAGGGCCTCCCTCCTACGAGCAGTACTTC; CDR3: CASSTGPPSYEQYF
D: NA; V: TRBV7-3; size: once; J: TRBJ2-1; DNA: TGTGCCAGCAGCTTAGGGACTCCTTCCTACAATGAGCAGTTCTTC; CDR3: CASSLGTPSYNEQFF
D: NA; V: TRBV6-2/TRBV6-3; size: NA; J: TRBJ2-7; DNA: TGTGCCAGCAGTTCTTTTGGACTACAATCCTACGAGCAGTACTTC; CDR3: CASSSFGLQSYEQYF
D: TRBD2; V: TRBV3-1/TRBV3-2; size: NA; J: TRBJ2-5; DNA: TGTGCCAGCAGCTTCCTAGCGGGAGGCGTTACAGCGGAGACCCAGTACTTC; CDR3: CASSFLAGGVTAETQYF
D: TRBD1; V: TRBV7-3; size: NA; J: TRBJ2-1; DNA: TGTGCCAGCAGCTTAGGGACAGTCCCAAACAATGAGCAGTTCTTC; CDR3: CASSLGTVPNNEQFF
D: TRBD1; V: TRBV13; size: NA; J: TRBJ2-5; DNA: TGTGCCAGCAGCCCCGGACAGGGAGGGACCCAGTACTTC; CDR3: CASSPGQGGTQYF
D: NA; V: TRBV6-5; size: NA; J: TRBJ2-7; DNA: TGTGCCAGCAGTTACGGGCCCGGGATATACTACGAGCAGTACTTC; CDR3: CASSYGPGIYYEQYF
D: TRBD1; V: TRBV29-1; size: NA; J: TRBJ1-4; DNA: TGCGGGACAGGGGATGAAAAACTGTTTTTT; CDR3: CGTGDEKLFF
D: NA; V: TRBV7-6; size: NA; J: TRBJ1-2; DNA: TGTGCCAGCAGCTTAGGGTTCCGGTACGGCTACACCTTC; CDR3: CASSLGFRYGYTF
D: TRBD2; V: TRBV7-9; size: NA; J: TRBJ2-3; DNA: TGTGCCAGCAGTTTGGGGACTAGCGCTGGCGCAGATACGCAGTATTTT; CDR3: CASSLGTSAGADTQYF
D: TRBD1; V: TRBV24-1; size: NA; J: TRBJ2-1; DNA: TGTGCCACCAGTGACCCCAGACAGGGTCTCAATGAGCAGTTCTTC; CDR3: CATSDPRQGLNEQFF
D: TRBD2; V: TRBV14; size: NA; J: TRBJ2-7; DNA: TGTGCCAGCAGCCAAGAACTACTAGCGACCTCCTACGAGCAGTACTTC; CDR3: CASSQELLATSYEQYF
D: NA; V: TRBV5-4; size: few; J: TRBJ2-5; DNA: TGTGCCAGCAGCCTGGGAGGATCGGCAGCGGAGACCCAGTACTTC; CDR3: CASSLGGSAAETQYF
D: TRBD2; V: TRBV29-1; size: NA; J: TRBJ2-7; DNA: TGCAGCGTGCCGCGGGGGGAGGGCGGGTCCTCCTACGAGCAGTACTTC; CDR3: CSVPRGEGGSSYEQYF
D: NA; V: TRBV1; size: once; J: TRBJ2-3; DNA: TGCACCAGCAGCCAGAAGACGCGGGAGGGCCTAACAGATACGCAGTATTTT; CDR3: CTSSQKTREGLTDTQYF
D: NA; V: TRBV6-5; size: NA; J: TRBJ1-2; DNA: TGTGCCAGCGGCGGGAGGGGGGCCGGTGGCTACACCTTC; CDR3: CASGGRGAGGYTF
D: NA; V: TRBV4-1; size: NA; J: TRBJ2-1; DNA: TGCGCCAGCAGCCACCCATCAAATAGGGGGGGGACCTACAATGAGCAGTTCTTC; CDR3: CASSHPSNRGGTYNEQFF
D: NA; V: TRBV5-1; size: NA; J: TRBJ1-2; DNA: TGCGCCAGCAGCTTGGACAGGCCGAACTATGGCTACACCTTC; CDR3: CASSLDRPNYGYTF
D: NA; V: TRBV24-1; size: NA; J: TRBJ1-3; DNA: TGTGCCACCAGTGATTTCACGGACACCTCTGGAAACACCATATATTTT; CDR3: CATSDFTDTSGNTIYF
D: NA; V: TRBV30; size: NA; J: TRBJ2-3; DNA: TGTGCCTGGAGTCCTCCTTACCCCGGGGTTCGAGATACGCAGTATTTT; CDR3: CAWSPPYPGVRDTQYF
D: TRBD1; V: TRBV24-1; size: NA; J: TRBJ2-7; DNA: TGTGCCACCAGTGATTTCCCGAGGGGGCTGGGCCGCAGTTCTCTCTACGAGCAGTACTTC; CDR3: CATSDFPRGLGRSSLYEQYF
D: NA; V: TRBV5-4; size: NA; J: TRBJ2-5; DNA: TGTGCCAGCAGCTCCCGGGACTCCCGGGAGACCCAGTACTTC; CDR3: CASSSRDSRETQYF
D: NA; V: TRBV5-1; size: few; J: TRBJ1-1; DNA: TGCGCCAGCAGCCCAGGACAGACTGAAGCTTTCTTT; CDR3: CASSPGQTEAFF